This is a list of T cell receptor beta chains from one sample in a study of shared clonotypes between healthy human individuals. Profiled with immunoSEQ multiplex PCR; TCRdb holds only in-frame clones, not every one. The data contain about 2,100,000 clones, 90% to 95% of them singletons. The sample was naive CD8+ T cells from PBMCs. The receptors derive from a young man in good health. Some clones in this sample may be carry-over from other donors' samples. The CDR3 runs from the conserved cysteine through the conserved F or W. D genes are given only for firm matches. A row's size may be missing; if present it is once, few, many or a size class.

j_call: TRBJ2-7
cdr3_length: 15
v_call: TRBV13
clone_size: NA
d_call: NA
cdr3_nt: TGTGCCAGCAGCGCCCGACTAAGGGGACGGTACGAGCAGTACTTC
cdr3_aa: CASSARLRGRYEQYF

j_call: TRBJ1-4
cdr3_length: 18
v_call: TRBV27
clone_size: once
d_call: NA
cdr3_nt: TGTGCCAGCACTCAAAACAGGGTAGGGCCGTCCCGAAATGAAAAACTGTTTTTT
cdr3_aa: CASTQNRVGPSRNEKLFF

j_call: TRBJ2-6
cdr3_length: 18
v_call: TRBV7-9
clone_size: NA
d_call: TRBD1
cdr3_nt: TGTGCCAGCAGCTCGAAGACAGGGGCCGGCTCTGGGGCCAACGTCCTGACTTTC
cdr3_aa: CASSSKTGAGSGANVLTF

j_call: TRBJ2-2
cdr3_length: 15
v_call: TRBV4-1
clone_size: once
d_call: TRBD1
cdr3_nt: TGCGCCAGCAGCCAAGAGGGACAGAGGGCCGGGGAGCTGTTTTTT
cdr3_aa: CASSQEGQRAGELFF

j_call: TRBJ2-1
cdr3_length: 15
v_call: TRBV29-1
clone_size: once
d_call: NA
cdr3_nt: TGCAGCGTCATGGACAGGCCGGGGGCCTACAATGAGCAGTTCTTC
cdr3_aa: CSVMDRPGAYNEQFF

j_call: TRBJ2-5
cdr3_length: 14
v_call: TRBV27
clone_size: NA
d_call: NA
cdr3_nt: TGTGCCAGCAGTTTATCGCCTAGAGGAGAGACCCAGTACTTC
cdr3_aa: CASSLSPRGETQYF

j_call: TRBJ2-7
cdr3_length: 14
v_call: TRBV14
clone_size: NA
d_call: NA
cdr3_nt: TGTGCCAGCAGCCAAAGAGGGATTCTCTACGAGCAGTACTTC
cdr3_aa: CASSQRGILYEQYF

j_call: TRBJ2-1
cdr3_length: 15
v_call: TRBV9
clone_size: NA
d_call: TRBD2
cdr3_nt: TGTGCCAGCAGCGTAACTAGCGGGAGTCAGAATGAGCAGTTCTTC
cdr3_aa: CASSVTSGSQNEQFF

j_call: TRBJ2-3
cdr3_length: 13
v_call: TRBV5-1
clone_size: NA
d_call: NA
cdr3_nt: TGCGCCAGCGGCCCTAAGGGTACAGATACGCAGTATTTT
cdr3_aa: CASGPKGTDTQYF

j_call: TRBJ2-1
cdr3_length: 18
v_call: TRBV5-1
clone_size: NA
d_call: TRBD2
cdr3_nt: TGCGCCAGCAGCTTGGCCCAAACTAGCGGGAGTACCTACAATGAGCAGTTCTTC
cdr3_aa: CASSLAQTSGSTYNEQFF

j_call: TRBJ2-7
cdr3_length: 15
v_call: TRBV5-1
clone_size: NA
d_call: TRBD1
cdr3_nt: TGCGCCAGCAGCTTCGGGACAGGGGCAAACTACGAGCAGTACTTC
cdr3_aa: CASSFGTGANYEQYF

j_call: TRBJ2-5
cdr3_length: 11
v_call: TRBV5-5
clone_size: NA
d_call: NA
cdr3_nt: TGTGCCAGCAGCCAATGGGAGACCCAGTACTTC
cdr3_aa: CASSQWETQYF

j_call: TRBJ1-1
cdr3_length: 14
v_call: TRBV30
clone_size: few
d_call: TRBD1
cdr3_nt: TGTGCCTGGACCCCGCGGGACAGGAACACTGAAGCTTTCTTT
cdr3_aa: CAWTPRDRNTEAFF

j_call: TRBJ1-1
cdr3_length: 15
v_call: TRBV5-1
clone_size: NA
d_call: NA
cdr3_nt: TGCGCCAGCAGCTTTGGACGGGACGTGAACACTGAAGCTTTCTTT
cdr3_aa: CASSFGRDVNTEAFF

j_call: TRBJ2-3
cdr3_length: 14
v_call: TRBV4-1
clone_size: NA
d_call: TRBD1
cdr3_nt: TGCGCCAGCAGCCAGACAGGGGTTGCAGATACGCAGTATTTT
cdr3_aa: CASSQTGVADTQYF

j_call: TRBJ2-6
cdr3_length: 17
v_call: TRBV19
clone_size: NA
d_call: TRBD1
cdr3_nt: TGTGCCAGTACCAAAGGTCCAGGGGGCTCTGGGGCCAACGTCCTGACTTTC
cdr3_aa: CASTKGPGGSGANVLTF

j_call: TRBJ2-3
cdr3_length: 16
v_call: TRBV2
clone_size: NA
d_call: NA
cdr3_nt: TGTGCCAGCAGGCCAGAGGACGGGGCCTACACAGATACGCAGTATTTT
cdr3_aa: CASRPEDGAYTDTQYF

j_call: TRBJ1-5
cdr3_length: 15
v_call: TRBV27
clone_size: NA
d_call: NA
cdr3_nt: TGTGCCAGCAGCCATGGGGGCAGCCCCGCTCAGCCCCAGCATTTT
cdr3_aa: CASSHGGSPAQPQHF